What follows are 12 T cell receptor beta chains derived from one specimen sequenced in a study of cytomegalovirus exposure and HLA in healthy donors. The primer mix had 60 Vbeta and 13 Jbeta primers. The repertoire was sequenced with immunoSEQ multiplex PCR; TCRdb's copy has only in-frame clones and lacks some. The table shows 100,000 to 150,000 clones, with over 65% occurring only once. What was sequenced was PBMCs. The origin of the receptors is a man younger than 40 in good health and CMV-seronegative.

The chain employs TRBV28 and TRBJ2-7; D uncertain. This CDR3 region has 14 residues. V was shortened by 3 bases and J by 5 bases, with 14 bases between the two germline ends. Looked up from germline, CDR1 is MDHEN and CDR2 is SYDVKM. CDR3 DNA sequence: TGTGCCAGCAGTTTGACCCAGGTCGGCCACGAGCAGTACTTC. It encodes CASSLTQVGHEQYF.

This clone is a singleton in its sample. The chain has TRBV7-2 and TRBJ1-1, with 8 bases that match TRBD1. The CDR3 is made up of 16 amino acids. Trimming removed 2 bases from V and 1 base from J; junction bases left unmatched: 6. Germline V gene sequence: CDR1 SGHTA, CDR2 FQGNSA. This CDR3 reads CASSLFGQGANTEAFF. CDR3 sequence (DNA): TGTGCCAGCAGCTTATTCGGACAGGGAGCGAACACTGAAGCTTTCTTT.

The chain combines TRBV6-6 with TRBJ2-7, with 10 bases lining up with TRBD1. V lost 8 bases and J lost 0; bases outside the gene matches: 10. Germline lookup yields CDR1 MNHNY and CDR2 SVGAGI (reference sequence). This CDR3 region has 16 residues. This CDR3 is CASSATGTGVSYEQYF. The CDR3 DNA follows: TGTGCCAGCTCGGCAACCGGGACAGGGGTCTCCTACGAGCAGTACTTC.

The chain couples TRBV21-1 to TRBJ2-7; TRBD2, as called in the table, went unchecked against the DNA. TRBV21-1 is an annotated pseudogene. The CDR3 has 17 amino acids. CDR3 in amino acids: CASSKEGGNRSSYEQYF. Written as DNA, the CDR3 is TGTGCCAGCAGCAAAGAAGGAGGGAACCGGAGCTCCTACGAGCAGTACTTC.

The chain joins TRBV6-1 to TRBJ1-2; D possibly corresponds to TRBD1 (5 bases). Trimming pared 2 bases from V and 4 bases from J, leaving 14 bases between. CDR3 length equals 15 residues. Looked up from germline, CDR1 is MNHNS and CDR2 is SASEGT. The CDR3 region is CASSEMKMTVYGYTF. The CDR3 nucleotides are TGTGCCAGCAGTGAAATGAAGATGACAGTCTATGGCTACACCTTC.

The chain recombines TRBV6-5 with TRBJ1-2, with 8 bases fitting TRBD1. The V segment lost 6 bases and the J segment 2 bases; nucleotides outside the gene matches: 5. CDR1 MNHEY and CDR2 SVGAGI come from the germline V gene. The CDR3 loop spans 14 amino acids. In DNA form, the CDR3 reads TGTGCCAGCAGGTCCGGGACAGGCAACTATGGCTACACCTTC. This sequence encodes CASRSGTGNYGYTF.

This clone was counted a few times. V usage is TRBV19 and J usage is TRBJ1-1, with 10 positions matching TRBD1. This CDR3 has 13 amino acids. Germline lookup yields CDR1 LNHDA and CDR2 SQIVND (reference sequence). The V and J ends lost 11 bases and 11 bases, in that order; junction bases with no gene match: 14. The CDR3 here is CACSDRGGPLAFF. CDR3 in DNA: TGTGCCTGTTCGGACAGGGGGGGGCCCCTGGCTTTCTTT.

This clone was seen more than once but under ten times. The gene calls are TRBV27 and TRBJ1-2; no clear D. This CDR3 comprises 13 residues. Trimming left V 0 bases short and J 10 bases short, with 12 bases between. CDR1 and CDR2 from the germline V gene are MNHEY and SMNVEV (reference sequence). The CDR3: CASSLSGSIAYTF. The CDR3 nucleotides are TGTGCCAGCAGTTTATCAGGGAGCATCGCCTACACCTTC.

V and J are TRBV5-1 and TRBJ2-5, with D possibly matching TRBD2 (7 bases). The DNA end is a closer match to TRBJ2-7, so the J assignment may be wrong. CDR1 and CDR2 (germline): SGHRS, YFSETQ. This CDR3 is built from 15 residues. The CDR3 coding sequence is TGCGCCAGCAGCCTCAGCAGGGGAGGGTCCTACGAGCAGTACTTC. This codes for CASSLSRGGSYEQYF.

The rearrangement links TRBV6-1 to TRBJ2-1; 8 bases map to TRBD2. CDR3 length: 17 amino acids. Germline assignment: CDR1 MNHNS and CDR2 SASEGT. V lost 2 bases to trimming and J lost 6 bases; unmatched junction nucleotides: 12. The DNA for the CDR3 is TGTGCCAGCAGTGAAAGATGGGGAGCGGGAGCGGTCAATGAGCAGTTCTTC. Translating it yields CASSERWGAGAVNEQFF.

The chain joins TRBV6-8 to TRBJ2-2, with 10 positions matching TRBD1. The ends lost 2 bases at V and 1 base at J; junction bases unmatched: 10. This CDR3 contains 19 residues. Germline V CDR1 and CDR2: MNHGY, SAAAGT. CDR3: CASSYPERDRGQNTGELFF. DNA for the CDR3: TGTGCCAGCAGTTACCCCGAACGGGACAGGGGACAGAACACCGGGGAGCTGTTTTTT.

This CDR3 is CASSETGRDTEAFF. In DNA, the CDR3 is TGTGCCAGCAGTGAGACAGGGCGGGACACTGAAGCTTTCTTT. The rearrangement joins TRBV14 to TRBJ1-1, with 7 bases fitting TRBD1. Per the germline V gene, CDR1 is SGHDN and CDR2 is FVKESK. This CDR3 is 14 amino acids long. The trim removed 6 bases at V and 3 bases at J, leaving 7 bases unmatched.